This TCR beta chain was observed in a study of identical twins. J was trimmed by 4 bases and V by 6 bases; bases with no gene match: 4. This CDR3 is 16 amino acids long. CDR1 is MGHDK and CDR2 is SYGVNS in the germline V gene. Whole-study findings and limits: Modelling underestimated the level of out-of-frame TCR alpha sharing observed in monozygotic twins. Beta out-of-frame twin sharing showed a weaker excess. Zero-insertion results could be subject to partial confounding by invariant MAIT and iNKT cells.

MiXCR was run by TCRdb on the 5' RACE reads, yielding one entry per CDR3 protein. The table lists around 450,000 distinct CDR3 sequences, about 14% of them singletons. There are a few counts of this clonotype. The target antigen is unknown. These sequences were also reported in another study, on yellow fever vaccine responses in identical twins.

The origin of this receptor is a woman aged 18-30 years in good health. The sequencing sample was made of CD4+ T cells sorted from blood. The genes are TRBV25-1 and TRBJ2-2; 14 nucleotides line up with TRBD2. CDR3 nucleotides: TGTGCCAGCAGGACTAGCGGGGGGGGATTCACCGGGGAGCTGTTTTTT. Translating gives CASRTSGGGFTGELFF.